The entry that follows covers one TCR beta chain sequence. The record originates from a study of control samples from healthy donors and cancer patients. Germline lookup yields CDR1 MNHEY and CDR2 SVGEGT. The CDR3 spans 13 residues. With 0 bases removed from V and 6 bases from J, the gap between germline ends came to 6 bases. Method: immunoSEQ multiplex PCR; TCRdb's copy keeps in-frame clones and lacks some. The sample includes over 150,000 clones, about 91% of them seen just once. The sequencing input was blood. The receptor was derived from a woman aged 40 to 50 in good health. This chain connects TRBV6-2 or TRBV6-3 to TRBJ1-5; D not resolved. The CDR3 here is CASSYSISQPQHF. In DNA form, the CDR3 reads TGTGCCAGCAGTTACTCGATATCTCAGCCCCAGCATTTT.